These 29 T cell receptor beta chains originate from one sample sequenced in a study of T-cell memory formation after mild COVID-19. TCRdb recomputed calls from the 5' RACE reads with MiXCR, one row per CDR3 protein. The sample includes about 150,000 distinct CDR3 sequences, about 14% of them seen just once. The sequenced material came from PBMCs or a T cell subset sorted from them (not recorded which). Every receptor here comes from an adult woman who had mild COVID-19 (a few samples of this study predate the infection). Cell type and time point are not known.

The rearrangement joins TRBV23-1 to TRBJ2-2, with 7 nucleotides matching TRBD1. TRBV23-1 is an open reading frame, and its role is uncertain. V lost 2 bases to trimming and J lost 7 bases; unmatched junction nucleotides: 4. This CDR3 is built from 14 residues. The CDR3 spells CASSQEGGGGELFF. The CDR3 DNA is TGCGCCAGCAGTCAAGAAGGGGGCGGCGGGGAGCTGTTTTTT.

The sample holds a few counts of this clonotype. The CDR3 sequence is CASSQIKTDRGTFETQYF. The CDR3 DNA follows: TGCGCCAGCAGCCAAATAAAAACGGACAGGGGGACTTTTGAGACCCAGTACTTC. The chain carries TRBV4-3 and TRBJ2-5, with 10 bases lining up with TRBD1. Germline V gives CDR1 LGHNA, CDR2 YSLEER. The length of the CDR3 is 18 residues. After removal of 2 bases from V and 5 bases from J, the junction contained 14 bases not matched to a gene.

This clonotype was recorded a few times. The CDR3 DNA reads TGCAGCGTTGGGACTAGCGGATCCCGCACCGGGGAGCTGTTTTTT. Protein sequence: CSVGTSGSRTGELFF. The chain is built from TRBV29-1 and TRBJ2-2; 10 bases match TRBD2. This CDR3 is 15 amino acids long. CDR1 SQVTM and CDR2 ANQGSEA come from the germline V gene. Losses at the gene ends were 4 bases for V and 4 bases for J; bases not matched to a gene: 6.

In this sample, this clonotype turned up a few times. V gene TRBV24-1 combines with J gene TRBJ1-2; D call uncertain. Germline loops: CDR1 KGHDR, CDR2 SFDVKD. There are 14 residues in the CDR3. Trimming pared 0 bases from V and 6 bases from J, leaving 10 bases between. The CDR3 bases are TGTGCCACCAGTGATTTGTCAGGACTTGATGGCTACACCTTC. Its protein product is CATSDLSGLDGYTF.

This clonotype was counted only a few times. This chain connects TRBV2 to TRBJ2-7, with D possibly matching TRBD1 (5 bases). V gave up 2 bases and J gave up 3 bases, with 14 bases separating them. This CDR3 has 15 residues. Germline V gene lookup returns CDR1 SNHLY and CDR2 FYNNEI. Here the CDR3 reads CASSESQGANYEQYF. The DNA for the CDR3 is TGTGCCAGCAGTGAAAGCCAGGGTGCGAACTACGAGCAGTACTTC.

The chain uses TRBV20-1 and TRBJ1-2, with 8 bases fitting TRBD1. Trimming at V came to 3 bases and at J to 2 bases, leaving 5 bases not matched to a gene. The germline gives CDR1 DFQATT, CDR2 SNEGSKA (reference sequence). The CDR3 has 14 residues. CDR3 sequence: CSARPRGRNYGYTF. DNA for the CDR3: TGCAGTGCTAGGCCCAGGGGGCGCAACTATGGCTACACCTTC.

This chain connects TRBV6-5 to TRBJ1-1; tentative D call: TRBD1 (5 bases). Germline V gives CDR1 MNHEY, CDR2 SVGAGI. V dropped 6 bases and J dropped 9 bases, with 23 bases sitting between them. This CDR3 has 15 amino acids. The CDR3 DNA reads as TGTGCCAGCAGCCGCCGGGACGGAGGCGACCGTCAAGCTTTCTTT. Its translation is CASSRRDGGDRQAFF.

V is TRBV13 and J is TRBJ2-1, with 13 bases that match TRBD2. There are 18 residues in the CDR3. With V trimmed by 4 bases and J by 0 bases, 6 bases remained unmatched. Germline V CDR1 and CDR2: PRHDT, FYEKMQ (reference sequence). CDR3 sequence reads: CASSSPTSGGNSYNEQFF. The DNA for the CDR3 is TGTGCCAGCAGCTCGCCGACTAGCGGGGGGAACTCCTACAATGAGCAGTTCTTC.

CDR3 in amino acids: CASSDRVGGGAYNEQFF. For the CDR3, the DNA is TGTGCCAGCAGTGATAGGGTAGGGGGAGGGGCCTACAATGAGCAGTTCTTC. The rearrangement uses TRBV2 and TRBJ2-1; TRBD2 might be the D (7 bases). The germline V gene has CDR1 SNHLY and CDR2 FYNNEI. The CDR3 spans 17 residues. Trimming took 3 bases from V and 2 from J, leaving 17 bases between them.

Remarks on this clonotype: Its ends do not fully match the called genes, so a read error is possible. The chain has TRBV6-5 and TRBJ1-2; TRBD1 aligns across 9 bases. Germline CDR1 reads MNHEY; CDR2 reads SVGAGI. CDR3 length equals 17 residues. CDR3 in amino acids: CASSYLIPTGGNDGYTF. The CDR3, as DNA: TGTGCCAGCAGTTACCTAATCCCGACAGGGGGTAACGATGGCTACACCTTC.

The gene calls are TRBV30 and TRBJ2-7, with D perhaps TRBD1 (5 bases). Germline V gene lookup returns CDR1 GTSNPN and CDR2 SVGIG (reference sequence). V lost 1 base, J lost 2 bases, and 9 bases lay in between. This CDR3 comprises 13 residues. CDR3 nucleotide sequence: TGTGCCTGGAGTGAAGGGGCTCCCTACGAGCAGTACTTC. This translates into CAWSEGAPYEQYF.

The chain joins TRBV7-9 to TRBJ2-1; D remains unclear. Germline V CDR1 and CDR2: SEHNR, FQNEAQ (reference sequence). V dropped 5 bases and J dropped 9 bases, with 17 bases sitting between them. This CDR3 has 14 amino acids. The CDR3 DNA reads as TGTGCCAGCAGCGTCGGGTTCCCTCCCGGTGAGCAGTTCTTC. It is translated as CASSVGFPPGEQFF. The variable domain in full, with the rest retrieved from reference TRBV7-9 and TRBJ2-1, is DTGVSQNPRHKITKRGQNVTFRCDPISEHNRLYWYRQTLGQGPEFLTYFQNEAQLEKSRLLSDRFSAERPKGSFSTLEIQRTEQGDSAMYLCASSVGFPPGEQFFGPGTRLTVL.

This clonotype showed up just a few times. The chain has TRBV14 and TRBJ2-5; D is ambiguous. Trimming removed 1 base at V and 4 bases at J, with 7 bases between. This CDR3 region has 13 residues. Germline CDR1 reads SGHDN; CDR2 reads FVKESK. The CDR3 sequence: CASSQGVGETQYF. CDR3 nucleotides: TGTGCCAGCAGCCAAGGGGTTGGAGAGACCCAGTACTTC. Full variable domain (outside the CDR3, taken from reference TRBV14 and TRBJ2-5): EAGVTQFPSHSVIEKGQTVTLRCDPISGHDNLYWYRRVMGKEIKFLLHFVKESKQDESGMPNNRFLAERTGGTYSTLKVQPAELEDSGVYFCASSQGVGETQYFGPGTRLLVL.

The genes are TRBV5-5 and TRBJ1-1, with TRBD1 matching over 7 bases. Germline lookup yields CDR1 SGHKS and CDR2 YYEKEE (reference sequence). V gave up 4 bases and J gave up 8 bases; unmatched junction bases: 8. The CDR3 covers 13 residues. CDR3 in DNA: TGTGCCAGCAGCCCCGGGACAGCGTTCGAAGCTTTCTTT. Its protein product is CASSPGTAFEAFF.

There are many counts of this clonotype. The chain links TRBV5-1 to TRBJ1-4; the match to TRBD1 covers 8 bases. Germline V lookup: CDR1 SGHRS, CDR2 YFSETQ. This CDR3 comprises 16 residues. V lost 0 bases and J lost 2; bases outside the gene matches: 3. CDR3 bases: TGCGCCAGCAGCTTGGGGACAGGGAACACTAATGAAAAACTGTTTTTT. The encoded protein is CASSLGTGNTNEKLFF.

This chain joins TRBV24-1 and TRBJ2-7; a weak D match, TRBD1 (5 bases). This CDR3 is built from 14 residues. Germline V gene data show CDR1 as KGHDR and CDR2 as SFDVKD. Between the trimmed V and J ends, which lost 7 bases and 3 bases, there was a span of 15 bases. The CDR3 region has the DNA TGTGCCACCAGCATACAGGAATCGTTCTACGAGCAGTACTTC. It specifies CATSIQESFYEQYF.

The gene calls are TRBV29-1 and TRBJ1-2; D unclear. This CDR3 contains 9 residues. V lost 3 bases, J lost 4 bases, and 0 bases lay in between. CDR1 is SQVTM, CDR2 ANQGSEA, per germline. CDR3 amino acids: CSVDYGYTF. CDR3 bases: TGCAGCGTTGACTATGGCTACACCTTC.

This clonotype has only a few counts. The rearrangement links TRBV12-3 or TRBV12-4 to TRBJ2-3; the D is unclear. The CDR3 runs 14 residues. Trimming shortened V by 3 bases and J by 0 bases, and 7 bases separated the two germline ends. The CDR3 loop reads CASSFFGSTDTQYF. In nucleotides, the CDR3 is TGTGCCAGCAGTTTTTTCGGGAGCACAGATACGCAGTATTTT.

The genes are TRBV6-6 and TRBJ2-2, with 7 positions matching TRBD1. Germline trimming cut 6 bases from V and 1 base from J; bases unmatched to any gene: 5. CDR3 length: 15 residues. Germline values: CDR1 MNHNY, CDR2 SVGAGI (reference sequence). The DNA for the CDR3 is TGTGCCAGCAGCTCTACAGGGGAGAACACCGGGGAGCTGTTTTTT. It yields the protein CASSSTGENTGELFF.

This clonotype appeared many times. The chain carries TRBV12-3 or TRBV12-4 and TRBJ2-7; 7 positions agree with TRBD2. The J segment lost 3 bases and the V segment lost 5 bases, leaving 1 base of the junction unmatched. The CDR3 contains 12 residues. The CDR3 DNA reads TGTGCCAGCAGTGGGGGGGGCTACGAGCAGTACTTC. This sequence encodes CASSGGGYEQYF.

This clonotype was counted only a few times. The rearrangement joins TRBV19 to TRBJ1-1; D ambiguous. The CDR3 consists of 18 residues. Germline CDR1 is LNHDA and CDR2 is SQIVND (reference sequence). V lost 1 base and J lost 0, with 18 bases in between. CDR3 nucleotide sequence: TGTGCCAGTAGTATAGGGCACATTCCTCCCCTTATGAACACTGAAGCTTTCTTT. Translated: CASSIGHIPPLMNTEAFF.

This clonotype has a handful of counts. V is TRBV24-1 and J is TRBJ2-3; TRBD2 matches 13 bases. After removal of 7 bases from V and 4 bases from J, the junction contained 7 bases not matched to a gene. Germline V CDR1 and CDR2: KGHDR, SFDVKD. This CDR3 has 16 amino acids. The CDR3 protein is CATSGTSGMNADTQYF. The DNA for the CDR3 is TGTGCCACCAGCGGGACTAGCGGGATGAACGCAGATACGCAGTATTTT.

This rearrangement joins TRBV30 to TRBJ2-7; no definite D call. Germline V lookup: CDR1 GTSNPN, CDR2 SVGIG (reference sequence). The CDR3 is made up of 11 amino acids. V gave up 2 bases and J gave up 3 bases, with 5 bases separating them. CDR3 region: CAWSMNYEQYF. The CDR3 nucleotides read TGTGCCTGGAGTATGAACTACGAGCAGTACTTC.

This chain connects TRBV7-9 to TRBJ2-5, with TRBD2 matching over 9 bases. CDR1 is SEHNR and CDR2 is FQNEAQ in the germline V gene (reference sequence). Trimming removed 7 bases from V and 3 bases from J; junction bases left unmatched: 6. The CDR3 sequence is 14 residues long. The CDR3: CASNRAGGKETQYF. The CDR3 bases are TGTGCCAGCAACCGAGCGGGGGGCAAAGAGACCCAGTACTTC. Using reference TRBV7-9 and TRBJ2-5 for the parts outside the CDR3, the full variable domain is DTGVSQNPRHKITKRGQNVTFRCDPISEHNRLYWYRQTLGQGPEFLTYFQNEAQLEKSRLLSDRFSAERPKGSFSTLEIQRTEQGDSAMYLCASNRAGGKETQYFGPGTRLLVL.

The rearrangement uses TRBV4-3 and TRBJ2-1; 11 bases fit TRBD2. CDR1 is LGHNA, CDR2 YSLEER, per germline. Losses at the gene ends were 0 bases for V and 5 bases for J; bases not matched to a gene: 9. The CDR3 sequence is 18 residues long. CDR3 sequence: CASSQDDSTSGRDNEQFF. In DNA form, the CDR3 reads TGCGCCAGCAGCCAAGATGACTCAACTAGCGGGAGAGACAATGAGCAGTTCTTC.

CDR3: CASSVRVTQTNTEAFF. CDR3 nucleotides: TGCGCCAGCAGCGTGAGGGTTACCCAGACGAACACTGAAGCTTTCTTT. The chain uses TRBV5-1 and TRBJ1-1; D gene ambiguous. CDR1 is SGHRS, CDR2 YFSETQ, per germline. Trimming left V 4 bases short and J 1 base short, with 17 bases between. The CDR3 is 16 amino acids.

V and J are TRBV4-1 and TRBJ2-3; D may be TRBD1 (5 bases). Trimming left V 4 bases short and J 2 bases short, with 13 bases between. Germline V gene sequence: CDR1 MGHRA, CDR2 YSYEKL. The CDR3 runs to 15 residues. The CDR3 here is CASSRPAGITDTQYF. In DNA form, the CDR3 reads TGCGCCAGCAGCCGGCCTGCAGGGATCACAGATACGCAGTATTTT.

This clonotype showed up just a few times. CDR3 amino acids: CAWSVSRRGDTQYF. The CDR3 DNA sequence: TGTGCCTGGAGTGTATCCAGGCGAGGAGATACGCAGTATTTT. This chain uses TRBV30 with TRBJ2-3; D unclear. The CDR3 runs 14 residues. CDR1 GTSNPN and CDR2 SVGIG come from the germline V gene (reference sequence). The V and J ends lost 0 bases and 5 bases respectively, with 12 bases between them.

This clonotype was detected a few times. V and J are TRBV12-3 or TRBV12-4 and TRBJ2-7, with 9 nucleotides matching TRBD1. The CDR3 consists of 15 residues. V shed 6 bases, J shed 4 bases, and the junction held 10 bases outside the gene matches. This CDR3 is CASRYTGTGRYEQYF. CDR3 coding DNA: TGTGCCAGCAGATACACCGGGACAGGGCGTTACGAGCAGTACTTC.